This TCR beta chain is drawn from a study of blood T cell repertoires in COVID-19. Study overall: The study drew acute and convalescent COVID-19 samples from the United States, Italy and Spain. PBMCs, B-cell-depleted T cells, or T cells provided the cDNA or gDNA that made up the material.

The CDR3 has 18 residues. Germline CDR1 MNHEY, CDR2 SVGEGT. Trimming took off 0 bases at V and 3 bases at J, with 21 bases between the two ends. This clone was seen only once. Seattle's enrolled individuals joined amid active infection and were then monitored longitudinally. Original data processing: Cell counts per sample came from amplifying reference gene primers. Sequencing was performed with immunoSEQ multiplex PCR; in TCRdb, only in-frame clones are kept and a portion is missing. The V and J calls and the clone size are those of that table, but D and trimming were determined from the DNA. The table lists some 180,000 clones, 80% to 90% of them singletons.

This sequence was found in an elderly woman with COVID-19, enrolled during active disease. J is TRBJ2-7 and V is TRBV6-2 or TRBV6-3; D might be TRBD2 (5 bases). The sample taken for sequencing was peripheral blood. The CDR3 DNA is TGTGCCAGCAGTTACTCTCCCCTCTGGAGCCGGGAAAACTACGAGCAGTACTTC. Its translation is CASSYSPLWSRENYEQYF.